Each of the 10 T cell receptor beta chains below was sequenced from the same sample in a study of CD8 T cells in Susac syndrome. 0.5 to 1 ug RNA was reverse transcribed with random hexamers. TCRdb reprocessed the immunoSEQ multiplex PCR reads via MiXCR and lists one record per CDR3 protein. This sample carries more than 70,000 distinct CDR3 sequences, approximately 92% of them seen once, and the ten largest clones take 0.32%. The sample comprised CD8+ T cells from PBMCs. Source of these receptors: a human donor in good health.

This clonotype occurred once. The chain employs TRBV5-6 and TRBJ1-1; D possibly corresponds to TRBD1 (5 bases). The CDR3 length is 13 residues. From germline, CDR1 is SGHDT and CDR2 YYEEEE. V dropped 5 bases and J dropped 7 bases, with 15 bases sitting between them. CDR3 DNA: TGTGCCAGCAGGGCCGGGACGGGGAGTGAAGCTTTCTTT. Its protein product is CASRAGTGSEAFF.

This sequence joins TRBV7-2 and TRBJ1-4, with unresolved D. With 0 bases removed from V and 13 bases from J, the gap between germline ends came to 15 bases. This CDR3 contains 14 residues. CDR1 and CDR2 (germline): SGHTA, FQGNSA. In nucleotides, the CDR3 is TGTGCCAGCAGCTTAGCTTCCCAGTCGTACGGACTGTTTTTT. This codes for CASSLASQSYGLFF.

This chain links TRBV5-1 with TRBJ2-1; no clear D gene. V was pared by 5 bases and J by 3 bases, with 9 bases between. The CDR3 totals 13 residues. CDR1 and CDR2 from the germline V gene are SGHRS and YFSETQ. CDR3 sequence reads: CASSHSGYNEQFF. The DNA for the CDR3 is TGCGCCAGCAGTCATAGTGGCTACAATGAGCAGTTCTTC.

This clonotype was seen once. The chain has TRBV29-1 and TRBJ2-7; TRBD1 matches 9 bases. This CDR3 region has 13 residues. Germline CDR1 is SQVTM and CDR2 is ANQGSEA. The V gene end was trimmed by 8 bases and the J gene end by 5 bases; junction bases not matched to a gene: 10. CDR3 amino acids: CSLPGTGIHEQYF. The CDR3 DNA sequence: TGCAGCCTACCCGGGACAGGGATTCACGAGCAGTACTTC.

V usage is TRBV3-1 and J usage is TRBJ2-1, with D perhaps matching TRBD2 (6 bases). The germline CDR1 and CDR2 sequences are LGHDT and YNNKEL (reference sequence). Trimming cost V 2 bases and J 8 bases, with 13 bases left between them. The CDR3 length is 14 residues. The CDR3 DNA is TGTGCCAGCAGCCAAACTAGACTAGGCGATGAGCAGTTCTTC. Amino acid sequence: CASSQTRLGDEQFF.

The CDR3 spells CASSFNGNQPQHF. CDR3 in DNA: TGTGCCAGCAGTTTTAACGGGAATCAGCCCCAGCATTTT. The gene calls are TRBV27 and TRBJ1-5; D is unresolved. Trimming took 3 bases from V and 4 from J, leaving 7 bases between them. The germline V gene encodes CDR1 MNHEY and CDR2 SMNVEV (reference sequence). The CDR3 loop spans 13 amino acids.

The V and J genes are TRBV5-4 and TRBJ2-3, with D tentatively TRBD2 (6 bases). V shed 2 bases and J shed 10 bases, with 17 bases lying between them. The CDR3 covers 14 residues. Germline loops: CDR1 SGHNT, CDR2 YYREEE (reference sequence). The CDR3 here is CASSFFGGSDAQYF. Here the CDR3 DNA reads TGTGCCAGCAGCTTCTTTGGAGGGAGTGATGCGCAGTATTTT.

About this clonotype itself: An end of the junction does not agree with germline; a read error may underlie this. CDR3 in DNA: TGTGCCAGCAGCTTGACTAGCGGGGCCTCCTGCGAGCAGTACTTC. Protein: CASSLTSGASCEQYF. J is TRBJ2-7 and V is TRBV7-9; 11 nucleotides agree with TRBD2. The CDR3 sequence is 15 residues long. Germline values: CDR1 SEHNR, CDR2 FQNEAQ (reference sequence).

The chain employs TRBV7-9 and TRBJ2-7; the D gene is possibly TRBD1 (7 bases). V was trimmed by 10 bases and J by 7 bases, leaving 26 bases between them. CDR1 is SEHNR, CDR2 FQNEAQ, per germline (reference sequence). This CDR3 has 15 amino acids. The CDR3 sequence: CAIISIKEGAYEQYF. CDR3 sequence (DNA): TGTGCCATCATCTCAATCAAGGAGGGGGCATATGAGCAGTACTTC.

The genes are TRBV7-3 and TRBJ2-3; 11 positions match TRBD2. The V gene end was trimmed by 5 bases and the J gene end by 2 bases; junction bases not matched to a gene: 9. The germline CDR1 and CDR2 sequences are SGHTA and FQGTGA. The CDR3 covers 17 residues. The CDR3 nucleotides read TGTGCCAGCAGCCCCGGACTAGCGGGTATTTCCACAGATACGCAGTATTTT. Protein: CASSPGLAGISTDTQYF. Based on the CDR3 plus reference TRBV7-3 and TRBJ2-3, the full variable domain is GAGVSQTPSNKVTEKGKYVELRCDPISGHTALYWYRQSLGQGPEFLIYFQGTGAADDSGLPNDRFFAVRPEGSVSTLKIQRTERGDSAVYLCASSPGLAGISTDTQYFGPGTRLTVL.